This entry lists 32 T cell receptor beta chains sequenced from one sample in a study of early stage breast cancer tumors. Libraries were prepared by immunoSEQ multiplex PCR; TCRdb keeps only in-frame clonotypes and omits some of them. The repertoire includes around 53,000 clones, around nine tenths of them detected once, and more than 4% sits in the top ten. The source material was blood. All receptors derive from a person aged 70 to 85 with breast cancer.

The gene calls are TRBV4-3 and TRBJ1-4; D is uncertain. The CDR3 has 16 amino acids. Trimming removed 0 bases at V and 5 bases at J, with 13 bases between. From germline, CDR1 is LGHNA and CDR2 YSLEER. CDR3 DNA: TGCGCCAGCAGCCAAGATGGAGGCGGTTCGAATGAAAAACTGTTTTTT. It specifies CASSQDGGGSNEKLFF.

The V gene is TRBV7-9, the J gene TRBJ2-2, with TRBD2 matching over 11 bases. CDR1 is SEHNR, CDR2 FQNEAQ, per germline (reference sequence). The CDR3 loop spans 16 amino acids. V dropped 5 bases and J dropped 2; count of bases not matched to a gene: 4. The CDR3 spells CASSLTSGSNTGELFF. The CDR3 DNA follows: TGTGCCAGCAGCCTTACTAGCGGGAGTAACACCGGGGAGCTGTTTTTT.

The chain uses TRBV5-1 and TRBJ2-7; 8 positions agree with TRBD1. The germline CDR1 and CDR2 sequences are SGHRS and YFSETQ. The CDR3 extends over 14 amino acids. V lost 2 bases, J lost 3 bases, and 4 bases stayed unmatched. Here the CDR3 reads CASSFGTGDYEQYF. The CDR3 bases are TGCGCCAGCAGCTTCGGGACAGGCGACTACGAGCAGTACTTC.

This clone is a singleton in its sample. The CDR3 protein is CASSYATGAGNTIYF. Written as DNA, the CDR3 is TGTGCCAGCAGTTATGCCACGGGGGCTGGAAACACCATATATTTT. The chain has TRBV6-5 and TRBJ1-3, with a weak D call TRBD1 (5 bases). The CDR3 runs to 15 residues. In germline, CDR1 is MNHEY, CDR2 SVGAGI. Trimming shortened V by 3 bases and J by 2 bases, and 11 bases separated the two germline ends.

The chain recombines TRBV25-1 with TRBJ2-5; TRBD2 is a possible D gene (7 bases). Germline loops: CDR1 MGHDK, CDR2 SYGVNS. The CDR3 is 15 residues long. Trimming shortened V by 1 base and J by 5 bases, and 14 bases separated the two germline ends. CDR3 protein: CASSEWDRGAETQYF. CDR3 DNA sequence: TGTGCCAGCAGTGAATGGGACCGGGGGGCTGAGACCCAGTACTTC.

The V gene is TRBV19, the J gene TRBJ2-6; D uncertain. The CDR3 is 17 amino acids. Germline V gene sequence: CDR1 LNHDA, CDR2 SQIVND (reference sequence). Trimming left V 2 bases short and J 2 bases short, with 13 bases between. In DNA, the CDR3 is TGTGCCAGTAGTATACCCCTGGCTCAGGCTGGGGCCAACGTCCTGACTTTC. It is translated as CASSIPLAQAGANVLTF.

J is TRBJ1-2 and V is TRBV19, with a weak D call TRBD1 (6 bases). Germline V lookup: CDR1 LNHDA, CDR2 SQIVND (reference sequence). The CDR3 sequence is 16 residues long. V was pared by 3 bases and J by 1 base, with 15 bases between. CDR3 DNA sequence: TGTGCCAGTAGTATCCTCACGGACAGCCTTAACTATGGCTACACCTTC. Protein sequence: CASSILTDSLNYGYTF. Using reference TRBV19 and TRBJ1-2 for the parts outside the CDR3, the full variable domain is DGGITQSPKYLFRKEGQNVTLSCEQNLNHDAMYWYRQDPGQGLRLIYYSQIVNDFQKGDIAEGYSVSREKKESFPLTVTSAQKNPTAFYLCASSILTDSLNYGYTFGSGTRLTVV.

The chain has TRBV5-1 and TRBJ2-7, with 9 nucleotides matching TRBD2. The CDR3 extends over 14 amino acids. Germline CDR1 SGHRS, CDR2 YFSETQ. V was pared by 4 bases and J by 5 bases, with 7 bases of the junction left unmatched. The DNA for the CDR3 is TGCGCCAGCAGCACCGGGACTAGCCGCGACGAGCAGTACTTC. It translates to CASSTGTSRDEQYF.

The rearrangement uses TRBV27 and TRBJ2-7; no definite D call. Trimming removed 8 bases at V and 2 bases at J, with 10 bases between. CDR1 and CDR2 from the germline V gene are MNHEY and SMNVEV (reference sequence). The CDR3 loop spans 12 amino acids. This CDR3 is CASFGRTYEQYF. The DNA for the CDR3 is TGTGCCAGCTTTGGCAGAACCTACGAGCAGTACTTC.

The chain uses TRBV6-5 and TRBJ2-3; D gene unclear. CDR1 is MNHEY and CDR2 is SVGAGI in the germline V gene. CDR3 length: 13 amino acids. The V gene lost 7 bases and the J gene lost 3 bases, with 11 bases spanning the gap. The CDR3 nucleotides read TGTGCCAGCACCCAACCAGAAACAGATACGCAGTATTTT. This sequence encodes CASTQPETDTQYF.

The chain uses TRBV9 and TRBJ2-1; TRBD1 matches at 7 bases. Trimming took 6 bases from V and 9 from J; bases not matched to a gene: 12. CDR3 length equals 14 residues. Germline V gene lookup returns CDR1 SGDLS and CDR2 YYNGEE. CDR3: CASTPQGSGGEQFF. The DNA for the CDR3 is TGTGCCAGCACCCCACAGGGGAGTGGTGGTGAGCAGTTCTTC.

The V and J genes are TRBV5-1 and TRBJ2-7; 8 bases are a match to TRBD1. Germline V gene data show CDR1 as SGHRS and CDR2 as YFSETQ. This CDR3 spans 14 amino acids. The J segment lost 5 bases and the V segment lost 4 bases, leaving 8 bases of the junction unmatched. The CDR3 DNA reads as TGCGCCAGCAGCCCAAGGACAGGGTCCCACGAGCAGTACTTC. This sequence encodes CASSPRTGSHEQYF.

Comments on this clone: One end of the junction varies from germline; a read error may be responsible. The chain uses TRBV7-7 and TRBJ2-3; tentative D call: TRBD2 (6 bases). The length of the CDR3 is 15 residues. Germline assignment: CDR1 SSHAT and CDR2 FNYEAQ (reference sequence). DNA for the CDR3: TGTGCTAGCAGCAACTTGGGGGGAGAATCAGATACGCAGTATTTT. This sequence encodes CASSNLGGESDTQYF.

V is TRBV11-2 and J is TRBJ2-1, with D possibly being TRBD1 (7 bases). CDR3 length: 15 amino acids. Trimming removed 2 bases at V and 9 bases at J, with 17 bases between. Germline V lookup: CDR1 SGHAT, CDR2 FQNNGV. In nucleotides, the CDR3 is TGTGCCAGCAGCTTAAGTCCAGGGGGGATGGGTGAGCAGTTCTTC. Translating it yields CASSLSPGGMGEQFF.

This clone was observed a handful of times. This chain joins TRBV2 and TRBJ2-5; D is undetermined. The CDR3 contains 14 residues. The V gene lost 4 bases and the J gene lost 0 bases, with 9 bases spanning the gap. Per the germline V gene, CDR1 is SNHLY and CDR2 is FYNNEI. In DNA form, the CDR3 reads TGTGCCAGCAGTGCGCGGCCTAACCAAGAGACCCAGTACTTC. It translates to CASSARPNQETQYF.

The chain combines TRBV28 with TRBJ2-7; the match to TRBD2 covers 9 bases. This CDR3 region has 14 residues. J lost 4 bases, V lost 6 bases, and 7 bases had no gene match. The germline V gene has CDR1 MDHEN and CDR2 SYDVKM. The DNA of the CDR3 is TGTGCCAGCAGCCCCGCGGGGGGGAGGTACGAGCAGTACTTC. Encoded protein: CASSPAGGRYEQYF.

The rearrangement uses TRBV10-3 and TRBJ1-4; 9 positions match TRBD1. Germline trimming cut 5 bases from V and 12 bases from J; bases unmatched to any gene: 7. The CDR3 is 13 amino acids. Germline V gene sequence: CDR1 ENHRY, CDR2 SYGVKD. The CDR3 DNA is TGTGCCATCAGTTGGGGACAGGGCCGAGAACTGTTTTTT. It encodes CAISWGQGRELFF.

The chain combines TRBV30 with TRBJ1-1, with no clear D. CDR3 size: 12 residues. The V and J ends lost 1 base and 4 bases respectively, with 7 bases between them. Germline V gene lookup returns CDR1 GTSNPN and CDR2 SVGIG (reference sequence). The CDR3 DNA reads TGTGCCTGGAGTGGCGTCCCCACTGAAGCTTTCTTT. This codes for CAWSGVPTEAFF. Filled out from reference TRBV30 and TRBJ1-1, the complete variable domain reads SQTIHQWPATLVQPVGSPLSLECTVEGTSNPNLYWYRQAAGRGLQLLFYSVGIGQISSEVPQNLSASRPQDRQFILSSKKLLLSDSGFYLCAWSGVPTEAFFGQGTRLTVV.

J is TRBJ1-4 and V is TRBV5-1; 11 bases map to TRBD1. The CDR3 extends over 15 amino acids. Per the germline V gene, CDR1 is SGHRS and CDR2 is YFSETQ. V gave up 4 bases and J gave up 8 bases; unmatched junction bases: 7. CDR3 loop: CASSGQGAGSEKLFF. Written as DNA, the CDR3 is TGCGCCAGCAGCGGACAGGGGGCAGGTTCCGAAAAACTGTTTTTT.

This clone was picked up a small number of times. The V and J genes are TRBV7-9 and TRBJ2-7, with D maybe TRBD1 (5 bases). The CDR3 has 13 residues. CDR1 and CDR2 from the germline V gene are SEHNR and FQNEAQ (reference sequence). V was pared by 4 bases and J by 5 bases, with 12 bases between. The CDR3 DNA sequence: TGTGCCAGCAGCTCGGGCAGGGTCCACGAGCAGTACTTC. This gives the protein CASSSGRVHEQYF.

This clone was counted only a few times. In DNA, the CDR3 is TGTGCCAGCAGTTTATCGTTATCCCGGGCAGATACGCAGTATTTT. This gives the protein CASSLSLSRADTQYF. The gene calls are TRBV6-5 and TRBJ2-3; D not resolved. The CDR3 loop spans 15 amino acids. CDR1 and CDR2 (germline): MNHEY, SVGAGI. V was trimmed by 4 bases and J by 4 bases, leaving 15 bases between them.

The chain links TRBV4-3 to TRBJ1-4; 9 bases fit TRBD1. The CDR3 consists of 15 residues. Germline CDR1 and CDR2: LGHNA and YSLEER. The V and J ends lost 3 bases and 7 bases, in that order; junction bases with no gene match: 6. For the CDR3, the DNA is TGCGCCAGCAGCCACCTGACAGGGGGGGGTGAAAAACTGTTTTTT. Its protein is CASSHLTGGGEKLFF.

This sequence joins TRBV30 and TRBJ1-2, with 7 bases fitting TRBD1. Germline lookup yields CDR1 GTSNPN and CDR2 SVGIG (reference sequence). J lost 7 bases, V lost 4 bases, and 6 bases had no gene match. This CDR3 is built from 12 residues. The CDR3 DNA follows: TGTGCCTGGACACCGGGACAGAGTGGCTACACCTTC. As protein: CAWTPGQSGYTF.

V and J are TRBV7-9 and TRBJ1-3; TRBD1 matches at 7 bases. Looked up from germline, CDR1 is SEHNR and CDR2 is FQNEAQ (reference sequence). With 1 base clipped from V and 0 bases from J, the junction kept 6 bases outside the gene matches. The CDR3 has 17 amino acids. The chain's CDR3 is CASSLEKTGLSGNTIYF. CDR3 sequence (DNA): TGTGCCAGCAGCTTAGAGAAGACAGGGCTCTCTGGAAACACCATATATTTT.

This clone was observed a handful of times. The chain employs TRBV19 and TRBJ1-2; D not certain. Trimming removed 3 bases from V and 3 bases from J, with 8 bases in between. CDR1 and CDR2 from the germline V gene are LNHDA and SQIVND (reference sequence). The CDR3 contains 13 residues. This CDR3 is CASSILRDYGYTF. The CDR3 nucleotides read TGTGCCAGTAGTATCTTACGGGACTATGGCTACACCTTC.

Written as DNA, the CDR3 is TGTGCCAGCACCACCGGGAGTGAAGCTTTCTTT. Its translation: CASTTGSEAFF. This chain uses TRBV6-6 with TRBJ1-1; no clear D gene. CDR1 MNHNY and CDR2 SVGAGI come from the germline V gene (reference sequence). CDR3 length equals 11 residues. Trimming shortened V by 7 bases and J by 7 bases, and 10 bases separated the two germline ends.

This rearrangement joins TRBV5-1 to TRBJ2-5; TRBD1 is a possible D gene (6 bases). Deletions cut 4 bases from V and 7 bases from J, with 20 bases between. Germline CDR1 and CDR2: SGHRS and YFSETQ. The CDR3 has 15 amino acids. As DNA, the CDR3 is TGCGCCAGCAGCCCACACAGGGATCCCCCCGGGACCCAGTACTTC. Its protein product is CASSPHRDPPGTQYF.

The rearrangement joins TRBV6-5 to TRBJ2-7, with TRBD2 as a possible D gene (6 bases). The CDR3 has 15 amino acids. CDR1 is MNHEY and CDR2 is SVGAGI in the germline V gene. The germline V and J ends were trimmed by 2 bases and 2 bases, with 13 bases remaining between them. The CDR3 loop is CASSYGQGGTYEQYF. CDR3 coding DNA: TGTGCCAGCAGTTACGGGCAGGGAGGAACCTACGAGCAGTACTTC.

The chain carries TRBV6-1 and TRBJ1-3; D call uncertain. The CDR3 totals 15 residues. Trimming took off 2 bases at V and 2 bases at J, with 10 bases between the two ends. CDR1 is MNHNS and CDR2 is SASEGT in the germline V gene. The CDR3 is CASSERGPTGNTIYF. The CDR3, as DNA: TGTGCCAGCAGTGAACGAGGTCCCACTGGAAACACCATATATTTT.

V and J are TRBV7-8 and TRBJ2-7, with TRBD2 matching 12 bases. This CDR3 comprises 15 residues. The J segment lost 4 bases and the V segment lost 6 bases, leaving 7 bases of the junction unmatched. From germline, CDR1 is SGHVS and CDR2 FQNEAQ. CDR3 protein: CASSPTLAGGYEQYF. The DNA for the CDR3 is TGTGCCAGCAGTCCAACACTAGCGGGAGGTTACGAGCAGTACTTC.

The chain is built from TRBV2 and TRBJ1-2; 10 positions match TRBD1. The CDR3 loop spans 16 amino acids. After removal of 6 bases from V and 8 bases from J, the junction contained 15 bases not matched to a gene. The germline CDR1 and CDR2 sequences are SNHLY and FYNNEI. CDR3 sequence: CASRDPRTGGSYGYTF. The CDR3 nucleotides are TGTGCCAGCAGGGACCCCCGGACAGGGGGTTCCTACGGCTACACCTTC.

The chain has TRBV7-2 and TRBJ1-1; D may be TRBD1 (6 bases). V was clipped by 5 bases and J by 2 bases, with 21 bases between them. The CDR3 has 17 residues. CDR1 is SGHTA and CDR2 is FQGNSA in the germline V gene. CDR3 sequence (DNA): TGTGCCAGCAGCCAAGCGAGGGGGGGGTTCTCTAACACTGAAGCTTTCTTT. This gives the protein CASSQARGGFSNTEAFF.